The 15 T cell receptor beta chains below were found in one sample sequenced in a study of human T cells and chemical hapten exposure. Using its own MiXCR run on the RACE reads, TCRdb lists one record per CDR3 protein. The table includes roughly 30,000 distinct CDR3 sequences, 6.5% to 9% detected once. Time point denoted: healthy volunteer bleed at 2 weeks. It was from unfractionated whole blood that total RNA was extracted. The sample consisted of whole blood. The receptors originated from a human donor in good health. Some clones in this sample may be carry-over from other donors' samples.

The chain links TRBV18 to TRBJ1-6; D is unclear. The CDR3 has 15 amino acids. Trimming took off 5 bases at V and 5 bases at J, with 13 bases between the two ends. Germline CDR1 is KGHSH and CDR2 is LQKENI. CDR3 nucleotides: TGTGCCAGCTCATTAAGACCGGGCGATAATTCACCCCTCCACTTT. This translates into CASSLRPGDNSPLHF. Filled out from reference TRBV18 and TRBJ1-6, the complete variable domain reads NAGVMQNPRHLVRRRGQEARLRCSPMKGHSHVYWYRQLPEEGLKFMVYLQKENIIDESGMPKERFSAEFPKEGPSILRIQQVVRGDSAAYFCASSLRPGDNSPLHFGNGTRLTVT.

This clonotype appeared a few times. This sequence joins TRBV5-1 and TRBJ1-1; D call uncertain. Per germline, CDR1 SGHRS and CDR2 YFSETQ. The V gene lost 1 base and the J gene lost 5 bases, with 12 bases spanning the gap. The CDR3 extends over 14 amino acids. CDR3 amino acids: CASSLQTWETEAFF. CDR3 sequence (DNA): TGCGCCAGCAGCTTGCAGACCTGGGAAACTGAAGCTTTCTTT. The full variable domain, completed using reference TRBV5-1 and TRBJ1-1, is KAGVTQTPRYLIKTRGQQVTLSCSPISGHRSVSWYQQTPGQGLQFLFEYFSETQRNKGNFPGRFSGRQFSNSRSEMNVSTLELGDSALYLCASSLQTWETEAFFGQGTRLTVV.

The chain carries TRBV21-1 and TRBJ1-1; the table's D gene call, TRBD1, was not cross checked with the DNA. TRBV21-1 is an annotated pseudogene. CDR3 length equals 16 residues. CDR3 DNA: TGTGCCAGCAGCAAACTAGAGGGGCCATCGAACACTGAAGCTTTCTTT. It translates to CASSKLEGPSNTEAFF.

Ten or more counts support this clonotype. This chain connects TRBV5-6 to TRBJ1-5; D not resolved. The length of the CDR3 is 12 residues. The ends were cut back, 0 bases at V and 6 bases at J, with 4 bases in the middle. CDR1 and CDR2 (germline): SGHDT, YYEEEE. CDR3 nucleotide sequence: TGTGCCAGCAGCTTGGGCCCTCAGCCCCAGCATTTT. Translating it yields CASSLGPQPQHF. Full variable domain (rest looked up from reference TRBV5-6 and TRBJ1-5): DAGVTQSPTHLIKTRGQQVTLRCSPKSGHDTVSWYQQALGQGPQFIFQYYEEEERQRGNFPDRFSGHQFPNYSSELNVNALLLGDSALYLCASSLGPQPQHFGDGTRLSIL.

In regard to this clonotype: A much larger clone differs by one base, so this may be a read error. The chain employs TRBV24-1 and TRBJ2-7; 10 bases line up with TRBD2. Per the germline V gene, CDR1 is KGHDR and CDR2 is SFDVKD. The CDR3 loop spans 15 amino acids. The CDR3, as DNA: TGTGCCACCAGTGATTCATCTAGCGGGAGTTCCGAGCTGTACTTC. This codes for CATSDSSSGSSELYF.

This clonotype was counted between two and nine times. The genes are TRBV11-2 and TRBJ2-3; 9 bases are shared with TRBD2. From germline, CDR1 is SGHAT and CDR2 FQNNGV. This CDR3 comprises 16 residues. With 1 base clipped from V and 6 bases from J, the junction kept 8 bases outside the gene matches. This chain's CDR3 is CASSLGSGRTMDTQYF. In DNA form, the CDR3 reads TGTGCCAGCAGCTTAGGGAGCGGGAGGACCATGGATACGCAGTATTTT. Drawing the rest from reference TRBV11-2 and TRBJ2-3, the complete variable domain is EAGVAQSPRYKIIEKRQSVAFWCNPISGHATLYWYQQILGQGPKLLIQFQNNGVVDDSQLPKDRFSAERLKGVDSTLKIQPAKLEDSAVYLCASSLGSGRTMDTQYFGPGTRLTVL.

This clonotype came up a few times. The V gene is TRBV18, the J gene TRBJ2-3; TRBD1 might be the D (5 bases). Germline CDR1 KGHSH, CDR2 LQKENI. V was trimmed by 3 bases and J by 3 bases, leaving 13 bases between them. This CDR3 region has 15 residues. The CDR3 coding sequence is TGTGCCAGCTCACCTATAACAGGAGAAACAGATACGCAGTATTTT. It encodes CASSPITGETDTQYF.

This clonotype was detected many times. In nucleotides, the CDR3 is TGTGCCAGCAGGGACGTCGCCACAGATACGCAGTATTTT. Protein: CASRDVATDTQYF. V and J are TRBV25-1 and TRBJ2-3; D unresolved. Germline CDR1 and CDR2: MGHDK and SYGVNS. The V and J ends lost 6 bases and 2 bases respectively, with 9 bases between them. This CDR3 has 13 amino acids.

The chain is built from TRBV27 and TRBJ2-7, with D possibly called TRBD1 or TRBD2 (5 bases each). The CDR3 totals 16 residues. The V end lost 6 bases, the J end lost 1 base, and 19 bases lay between the germline ends. In germline, CDR1 is MNHEY, CDR2 SMNVEV (reference sequence). CDR3 sequence: CASSTEGRMTSYEQYF. The CDR3 DNA follows: TGTGCCAGCAGCACCGAGGGACGTATGACTTCCTACGAGCAGTACTTC.

This rearrangement joins TRBV7-9 to TRBJ1-4; 9 bases are shared with TRBD1. J lost 8 bases, V lost 4 bases, and 8 bases had no gene match. Germline V lookup: CDR1 SEHNR, CDR2 FQNEAQ (reference sequence). CDR3 size: 15 residues. As DNA, the CDR3 is TGTGCCAGCAGCTCACCGGGACAGGGAACCGAAAAACTGTTTTTT. It encodes CASSSPGQGTEKLFF.

This clonotype was recorded at least ten times. This chain connects TRBV10-3 to TRBJ1-1; TRBD1 matches at 9 bases. The V segment lost 2 bases and the J segment 5 bases; nucleotides outside the gene matches: 3. Germline loops: CDR1 ENHRY, CDR2 SYGVKD. The length of the CDR3 is 14 residues. The CDR3 sequence: CAISERTGDTEAFF. CDR3 sequence (DNA): TGTGCCATCAGTGAGAGGACAGGGGATACTGAAGCTTTCTTT.

In its sample, this clonotype was seen a few times. The J gene is TRBJ1-2, the V gene TRBV13, with 9 bases that match TRBD1. This CDR3 has 14 residues. V shed 4 bases and J 2 bases; nucleotides not matched to a gene: 2. Looked up from germline, CDR1 is PRHDT and CDR2 is FYEKMQ (reference sequence). The CDR3 loop reads CASSSTGGNYGYTF. The CDR3 region has the DNA TGTGCCAGCAGCTCCACAGGGGGCAACTATGGCTACACCTTC.

The sample holds many counts of this clonotype. The chain combines TRBV10-2 with TRBJ1-2; D perhaps matches TRBD1 (5 bases). CDR1 and CDR2 (germline): WSHSY, SAAADI. The CDR3 contains 13 residues. V lost 0 bases and J 4 bases, leaving 6 bases between the germline ends. Here the CDR3 reads CASSESRAYGYTF. CDR3 nucleotide sequence: TGCGCCAGCAGTGAGTCCAGGGCCTATGGCTACACCTTC.

This clonotype occurred many times. The chain is built from TRBV20-1 and TRBJ2-2; unclear D gene. CDR1 and CDR2 from the germline V gene are DFQATT and SNEGSKA (reference sequence). Trimming shortened V by 5 bases and J by 6 bases, and 13 bases separated the two germline ends. The CDR3 contains 13 residues. CDR3 in DNA: TGCAGTGCTGAGGTTTTCGGTGCCGGGGAGCTGTTTTTT. It codes for CSAEVFGAGELFF.

V is TRBV7-9 and J is TRBJ1-1; the D is unclear. Germline CDR1 is SEHNR and CDR2 is FQNEAQ (reference sequence). Deletions cut 4 bases from V and 0 bases from J, with 9 bases between. CDR3 length: 14 amino acids. The CDR3 is CASSSQTVNTEAFF. DNA of the CDR3: TGTGCCAGCAGCTCCCAAACAGTGAACACTGAAGCTTTCTTT.